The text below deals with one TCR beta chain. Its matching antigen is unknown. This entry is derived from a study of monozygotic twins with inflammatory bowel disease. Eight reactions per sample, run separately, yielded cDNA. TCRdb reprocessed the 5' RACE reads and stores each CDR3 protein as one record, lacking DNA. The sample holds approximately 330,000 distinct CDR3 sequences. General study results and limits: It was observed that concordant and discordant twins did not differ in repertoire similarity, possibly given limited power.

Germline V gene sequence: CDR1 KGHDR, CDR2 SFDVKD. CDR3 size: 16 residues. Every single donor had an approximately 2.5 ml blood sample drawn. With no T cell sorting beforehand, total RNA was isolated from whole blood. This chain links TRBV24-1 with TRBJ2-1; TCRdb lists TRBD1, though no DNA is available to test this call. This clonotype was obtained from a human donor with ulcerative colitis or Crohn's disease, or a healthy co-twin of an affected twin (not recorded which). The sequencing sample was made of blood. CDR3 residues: CATSDFSGGTYNEQFF.